The 29 T cell receptor beta chains in this list originate from one sample, sequenced in a study of Graves' ophthalmopathy and Graves' hyperthyroidism. The TCR beta CDR3 regions underwent amplification from RNA transcripts. An initial RT-PCR round employing HTBI primers preceded a second-round multiplex PCR. TCRdb passed the multiplex PCR reads through MiXCR, listing each CDR3 protein once. The table shows hundreds of thousands of distinct CDR3 sequences, with 20% to 25% occurring only once. Sequences were obtained from peripheral blood. The receptors stem from a woman aged 18-35 years with stable Graves' hyperthyroidism. Some clones in this sample may be carry-over from other donors' samples.

This clonotype was found many times. V is TRBV12-3 or TRBV12-4 and J is TRBJ1-2; D is uncertain. The CDR3 contains 12 residues. Trimming took 4 bases from V and 6 from J, leaving 9 bases between them. This CDR3 reads CASSYLGDGYTF. Written as DNA, the CDR3 is TGTGCCAGCAGTTACTTAGGAGATGGCTACACCTTC.

In this sample, this clonotype turned up a few times. The chain recombines TRBV4-1 with TRBJ2-2; D is perhaps TRBD1 (5 bases). Trimming shortened V by 4 bases and J by 0 bases, and 21 bases separated the two germline ends. The CDR3 runs 19 residues. Germline V gives CDR1 MGHRA, CDR2 YSYEKL. The CDR3 bases are TGCGCCAGCAGCCCTACTATGACAGTGATTCTCGCGAACACCGGGGAGCTGTTTTTT. Protein: CASSPTMTVILANTGELFF.

This clonotype occurred many times. The rearrangement uses TRBV20-1 and TRBJ1-2, with D perhaps TRBD1 (5 bases). CDR3 length: 13 amino acids. The V end was cut by 6 bases, the J end by 2 bases, with 13 bases between. Germline CDR1 DFQATT, CDR2 SNEGSKA (reference sequence). CDR3 coding DNA: TGCAGTGCCCCCGGGGGTTTAAACTATGGCTACACCTTC. Its translation: CSAPGGLNYGYTF.

This clonotype was seen ten or more times. J is TRBJ2-5 and V is TRBV9; a possible D gene is TRBD1 (5 bases). Germline CDR1 and CDR2: SGDLS and YYNGEE. The CDR3 covers 15 residues. The V and J ends lost 0 bases and 1 base respectively, with 10 bases between them. This chain's CDR3 is CASSVATTAQETQYF. The CDR3 bases are TGTGCCAGCAGCGTAGCTACGACAGCCCAAGAGACCCAGTACTTC.

Ten or more counts support this clonotype. Mismatch with germline at one junction end may stem from a read error. The chain has TRBV2 and TRBJ1-1, with a weak D call TRBD1 (6 bases). The CDR3 is made up of 14 amino acids. Per the germline V gene, CDR1 is SNHLY and CDR2 is FYNNEI. CDR3 loop: CASSEATGNPEAFF. The CDR3 nucleotides are TGTGCCAGCAGTGAAGCAACAGGGAACCCTGAAGCTTTCTTT.

The chain employs TRBV7-9 and TRBJ2-2, with D uncertain. CDR1 SEHNR and CDR2 FQNEAQ come from the germline V gene (reference sequence). V lost 11 bases and J 3 bases, leaving 16 bases between the germline ends. This CDR3 is built from 14 residues. CDR3: CAPANLRYTGELFF. CDR3 bases: TGTGCCCCAGCAAATCTGCGGTACACCGGGGAGCTGTTTTTT.

This clonotype was counted many times. This chain uses TRBV9 with TRBJ2-2, with a tentative D call TRBD2 (6 bases). The germline V and J ends were trimmed by 0 bases and 3 bases, with 9 bases remaining between them. The CDR3 has 15 residues. Germline CDR1 is SGDLS and CDR2 is YYNGEE. CDR3 region: CASSVAGVHTGELFF. The CDR3 region has the DNA TGTGCCAGCAGCGTAGCGGGAGTTCACACCGGGGAGCTGTTTTTT. Supplemented by reference TRBV9 and TRBJ2-2, the full variable domain reads DSGVTQTPKHLITATGQRVTLRCSPRSGDLSVYWYQQSLDQGLQFLIQYYNGEERAKGNILERFSAQQFPDLHSELNLSSLELGDSALYFCASSVAGVHTGELFFGEGSRLTVL.

At least ten counts were recorded for this clonotype. The chain joins TRBV14 to TRBJ1-6; D is possibly TRBD1 (6 bases). This CDR3 has 15 amino acids. From germline, CDR1 is SGHDN and CDR2 FVKESK. V shed 6 bases and J shed 7 bases, with 16 bases lying between them. Here the CDR3 reads CASSPTRGRNSPLHF. CDR3 sequence (DNA): TGTGCCAGCAGTCCCACCAGGGGCCGGAATTCACCCCTCCACTTT.

This clonotype was counted ten times or more. V gene TRBV12-3 or TRBV12-4 combines with J gene TRBJ2-5; no definite D call. V was clipped by 3 bases and J by 0 bases, with 8 bases between them. The CDR3 totals 14 residues. CDR3 nucleotides: TGTGCCAGCAGTTTTATAGGAGACCAAGAGACCCAGTACTTC. Residues: CASSFIGDQETQYF.

This clonotype was recorded many times. V usage is TRBV6-1 and J usage is TRBJ1-1; D ambiguous. The CDR3 extends over 14 amino acids. From germline, CDR1 is MNHNS and CDR2 SASEGT. V was pared by 7 bases and J by 3 bases, with 15 bases between. CDR3 sequence reads: CASKGSESDTEAFF. The CDR3 DNA is TGTGCCAGCAAAGGGTCGGAGTCGGACACTGAAGCTTTCTTT.

This clonotype was found many times. V and J are TRBV24-1 and TRBJ1-1; a possible D gene is TRBD1 (6 bases). The CDR3 runs to 13 residues. The V gene's germline CDR1 is KGHDR and CDR2 SFDVKD. Trimming took 9 bases from V and 5 from J, leaving 15 bases between them. The CDR3 loop reads CATRRGRGTEAFF. The CDR3 nucleotides read TGTGCCACCCGCCGCGGCAGGGGTACTGAAGCTTTCTTT.

The rearrangement uses TRBV5-5 and TRBJ2-7, with D perhaps matching TRBD1 (6 bases). Germline values: CDR1 SGHKS, CDR2 YYEKEE (reference sequence). V dropped 1 base and J dropped 5 bases, with 16 bases sitting between them. The CDR3 has 15 residues. In DNA, the CDR3 is TGTGCCAGCAGCTTGCAGGGGTCGGGTCGGAACGAGCAGTACTTC. Translating it yields CASSLQGSGRNEQYF.

V usage is TRBV4-2 and J usage is TRBJ1-4; D uncertain. This CDR3 has 12 amino acids. The germline gives CDR1 LGHNA, CDR2 YNFKEQ. With 4 bases removed from V and 8 bases from J, the gap between germline ends came to 8 bases. The DNA for the CDR3 is TGTGCCAGCAGCCCGGGGTACGAAAAACTGTTTTTT. Its translation: CASSPGYEKLFF.

This clonotype was found many times. The chain uses TRBV19 and TRBJ2-7, with D uncertain. The V end lost 2 bases, the J end lost 0 bases, and 11 bases lay between the germline ends. Germline CDR1 is LNHDA and CDR2 is SQIVND (reference sequence). The CDR3 has 15 amino acids. CDR3 DNA: TGTGCCAGTAGTATAACGGCGTCAAGCTCCTACGAGCAGTACTTC. This encodes CASSITASSSYEQYF.

The CDR3 DNA is TGTGCCTGGAGTGTATGGGGTTCTGGAAACACCATATATTTT. Amino acid sequence: CAWSVWGSGNTIYF. The chain has TRBV30 and TRBJ1-3; D ambiguous. Germline V gene lookup returns CDR1 GTSNPN and CDR2 SVGIG (reference sequence). This CDR3 contains 14 residues. The V end lost 0 bases, the J end lost 1 base, and 7 bases lay between the germline ends.

This clonotype was observed many times. Relative to the germline gene, one junction end is altered; a read error may explain this. The gene calls are TRBV20-1 and TRBJ2-5; 11 bases line up with TRBD2. The CDR3 spans 15 residues. Germline CDR1 reads DFQATT; CDR2 reads SNEGSKA (reference sequence). The CDR3 spells CSARDSGGADETQYF. The CDR3 DNA reads as TGCAGTGCAAGAGATAGCGGGGGGGCTGACGAGACCCAGTACTTC.

The genes are TRBV19 and TRBJ2-5; TRBD1 matches 8 bases. Looked up from germline, CDR1 is LNHDA and CDR2 is SQIVND (reference sequence). The length of the CDR3 is 13 residues. Unmatched junction bases numbered 7, after V lost 5 bases and J lost 8 bases. CDR3 in DNA: TGTGCCAGTAGTGCGACCGACAGGGGAACCCAGTACTTC. Its translation is CASSATDRGTQYF. The full variable domain, with the rest looked up from reference TRBV19 and TRBJ2-5, is DGGITQSPKYLFRKEGQNVTLSCEQNLNHDAMYWYRQDPGQGLRLIYYSQIVNDFQKGDIAEGYSVSREKKESFPLTVTSAQKNPTAFYLCASSATDRGTQYFGPGTRLLVL.

Note on this clonotype: The junction and the germline gene differ at one end; a read error may be behind it. J is TRBJ2-4 and V is TRBV5-1; possibly TRBD1 for D (6 bases). The CDR3 extends over 14 amino acids. Germline CDR1 reads SGHRS; CDR2 reads YFSETQ. The CDR3 reads CASSAGQTYSIKYF. DNA for the CDR3: TGCGCCAGCAGCGCCGGACAGACTTATAGCATTAAGTACTTC. Using reference TRBV5-1 and TRBJ2-4 for the parts outside the CDR3, the full variable domain is KAGVTQTPRYLIKTRGQQVTLSCSPISGHRSVSWYQQTPGQGLQFLFEYFSETQRNKGNFPGRFSGRQFSNSRSEMNVSTLELGDSALYLCASSAGQTYSIKYFGAGTRLSVL.

This clonotype was detected only a few times. The chain recombines TRBV20-1 with TRBJ2-7, with TRBD2 as a possible D gene (5 bases). The V end was cut by 6 bases, the J end by 3 bases, with 18 bases between. The CDR3 covers 14 residues. Germline V gene lookup returns CDR1 DFQATT and CDR2 SNEGSKA (reference sequence). The CDR3 loop is CSAAAGSSGYEQYF. CDR3 coding DNA: TGCAGTGCCGCGGCGGGTTCTTCGGGCTACGAGCAGTACTTC.

This clonotype appeared many times. An end of the junction does not agree with germline; a read error may underlie this. The chain employs TRBV24-1 and TRBJ2-2; D possibly corresponds to TRBD2 (5 bases). CDR3 size: 16 residues. From germline, CDR1 is KGHDR and CDR2 SFDVKD. DNA for the CDR3: TGTGCCACCAGTCCCTATGGGAACGCGAACACCGGGGAGCTGGTTTTT. Its protein is CATSPYGNANTGELVF.

This clonotype was counted ten times or more. The gene calls are TRBV6-1 and TRBJ1-6, with D possibly matching TRBD1 (5 bases). V lost 7 bases and J lost 8, with 18 bases in between. The CDR3 runs 15 residues. The germline CDR1 and CDR2 sequences are MNHNS and SASEGT. This CDR3 reads CASTPGQRFDSPLHF. The CDR3 nucleotides are TGTGCCAGCACCCCGGGGCAGCGGTTTGATTCACCCCTCCACTTT.

This clonotype occurred many times. This chain joins TRBV29-1 and TRBJ2-7; D ambiguous. V lost 6 bases and J lost 6, with 12 bases in between. This CDR3 contains 11 residues. Germline loops: CDR1 SQVTM, CDR2 ANQGSEA. DNA for the CDR3: TGCAGCGTAACACTCCCGGGCGAGCAGTACTTC. This gives the protein CSVTLPGEQYF.

Remarks on this clonotype: The CDR3 does not end in the conserved phenylalanine or tryptophan, so this is likely a read error. The limits of the CDR3 on the DNA are not certain, so only TCRdb's listed CDR3 is given. V gene TRBV20-1 combines with J gene TRBJ1-1. The CDR3 spans 13 residues, counting both ends. The germline gives CDR1 DFQATT, CDR2 SNEGSKA (reference sequence). The CDR3 here is CSASLMLNTEACY.

There are many counts of this clonotype. The chain employs TRBV28 and TRBJ1-2, with a tentative D call TRBD1 (5 bases). CDR1 and CDR2 (germline): MDHEN, SYDVKM. The CDR3 runs 12 residues. Trimming removed 10 bases from V and 0 bases from J, with 9 bases in between. This CDR3 reads CATTGANYGYTF. In DNA form, the CDR3 reads TGTGCCACCACGGGGGCTAACTATGGCTACACCTTC.

This clonotype came up many times. This chain connects TRBV11-1 to TRBJ1-2; D is uncertain. The CDR3 totals 16 residues. In germline, CDR1 is SGHAT, CDR2 FQDESV (reference sequence). The V end lost 0 bases, the J end lost 4 bases, and 15 bases lay between the germline ends. The CDR3 DNA reads as TGTGCCAGCAGCTTAGCGGGCCACACTTTCGTCTATGGCTACACCTTC. Translation gives CASSLAGHTFVYGYTF. Supplemented by reference TRBV11-1 and TRBJ1-2, the full variable domain reads EAEVAQSPRYKITEKSQAVAFWCDPISGHATLYWYRQILGQGPELLVQFQDESVVDDSQLPKDRFSAERLKGVDSTLKIQPAELGDSAMYLCASSLAGHTFVYGYTFGSGTRLTVV.

This clonotype came up many times. The V and J genes are TRBV4-1 and TRBJ2-7; possibly TRBD2 for D (7 bases). CDR3 length: 15 residues. Deletions cut 4 bases from V and 1 base from J, with 14 bases between. Germline V gives CDR1 MGHRA, CDR2 YSYEKL. The DNA for the CDR3 is TGCGCCAGCAGCCGACCGGGGGGCCGATCCTACGAGCAGTACTTC. It translates to CASSRPGGRSYEQYF.

This clonotype was counted many times. V gene TRBV6-4 combines with J gene TRBJ1-2; possible D gene TRBD1, 6 bases. The germline V gene encodes CDR1 MRHNA and CDR2 SNTAGT. This CDR3 comprises 16 residues. V lost 1 base and J 3 bases, leaving 15 bases between the germline ends. The CDR3 DNA reads as TGTGCCAGCAGTGACTTCCGGGGGCCCGCGGACTATGGCTACACCTTC. This gives the protein CASSDFRGPADYGYTF.

This clonotype has more than one count but fewer than ten. The rearrangement uses TRBV7-2 and TRBJ2-3; the D gene could be TRBD1 or TRBD2 (6 bases each). Looked up from germline, CDR1 is SGHTA and CDR2 is FQGNSA. The V end was cut by 5 bases, the J end by 3 bases, with 12 bases between. The CDR3 totals 14 residues. The CDR3 coding sequence is TGTGCCAGCAGCCCAGGGGCGGGAACAGATACGCAGTATTTT. It codes for CASSPGAGTDTQYF. Looking up the rest from reference TRBV7-2 and TRBJ2-3 gives the full variable domain: GAGVSQSPSNKVTEKGKDVELRCDPISGHTALYWYRQSLGQGLEFLIYFQGNSAPDKSGLPSDRFSAERTGGSVSTLTIQRTQQEDSAVYLCASSPGAGTDTQYFGPGTRLTVL.

The chain carries TRBV28 and TRBJ2-7; D may match TRBD1 or TRBD2 (6 bases each). Trimming removed 8 bases at V and 3 bases at J, with 14 bases between. Per germline, CDR1 MDHEN and CDR2 SYDVKM. The CDR3 loop spans 13 amino acids. The CDR3 is CASRRQEGYEQYV. The CDR3 DNA reads as TGTGCCAGCCGCCGACAGGAGGGCTACGAGCAGTACGTC.